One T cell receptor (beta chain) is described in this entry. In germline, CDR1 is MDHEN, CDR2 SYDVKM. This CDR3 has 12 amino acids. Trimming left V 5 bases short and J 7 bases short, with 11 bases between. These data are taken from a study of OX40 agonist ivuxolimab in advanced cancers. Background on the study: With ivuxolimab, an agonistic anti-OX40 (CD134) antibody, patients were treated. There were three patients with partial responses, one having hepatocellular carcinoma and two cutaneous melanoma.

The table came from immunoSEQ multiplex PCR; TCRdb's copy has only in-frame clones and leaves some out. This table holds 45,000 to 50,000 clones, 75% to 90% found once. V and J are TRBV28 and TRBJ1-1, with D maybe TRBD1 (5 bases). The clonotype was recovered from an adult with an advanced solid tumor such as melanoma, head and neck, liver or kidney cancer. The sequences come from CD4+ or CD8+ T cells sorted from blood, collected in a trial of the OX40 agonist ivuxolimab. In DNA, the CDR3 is TGTGCCAGCAGTCCAGGGACGGTTGAAGCTTTCTTT. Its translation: CASSPGTVEAFF.